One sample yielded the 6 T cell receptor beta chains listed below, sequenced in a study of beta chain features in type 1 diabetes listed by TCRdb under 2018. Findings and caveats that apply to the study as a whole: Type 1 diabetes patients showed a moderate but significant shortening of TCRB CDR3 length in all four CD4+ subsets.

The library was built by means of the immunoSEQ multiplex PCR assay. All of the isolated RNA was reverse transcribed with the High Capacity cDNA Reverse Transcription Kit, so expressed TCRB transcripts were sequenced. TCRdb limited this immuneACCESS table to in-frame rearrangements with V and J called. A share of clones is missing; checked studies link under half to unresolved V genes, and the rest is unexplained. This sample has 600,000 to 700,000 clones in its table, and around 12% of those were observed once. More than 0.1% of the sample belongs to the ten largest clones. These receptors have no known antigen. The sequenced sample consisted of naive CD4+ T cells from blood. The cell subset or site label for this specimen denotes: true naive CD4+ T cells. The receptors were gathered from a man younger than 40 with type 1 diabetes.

CDR3: CASSLDHPYYGYTF. CDR3 bases: TGTGCCAGCAGCTTAGACCATCCTTACTATGGCTACACCTTC. This chain connects TRBV7-9 to TRBJ1-2; D unresolved. The CDR3 is made up of 14 amino acids. Germline CDR1 and CDR2: SEHNR and FQNEAQ (reference sequence). V was shortened by 1 base and J by 3 bases, with 9 bases between the two germline ends. Full variable domain (missing parts from reference TRBV7-9 and TRBJ1-2): DTGVSQNPRHKITKRGQNVTFRCDPISEHNRLYWYRQTLGQGPEFLTYFQNEAQLEKSRLLSDRFSAERPKGSFSTLEIQRTEQGDSAMYLCASSLDHPYYGYTFGSGTRLTVV.

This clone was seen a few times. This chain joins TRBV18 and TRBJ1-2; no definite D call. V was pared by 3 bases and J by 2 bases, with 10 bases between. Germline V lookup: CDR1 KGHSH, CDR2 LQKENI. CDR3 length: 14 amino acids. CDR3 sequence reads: CASSPTSVNYGYTF. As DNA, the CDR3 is TGTGCCAGCTCACCCACTTCCGTCAACTATGGCTACACCTTC.

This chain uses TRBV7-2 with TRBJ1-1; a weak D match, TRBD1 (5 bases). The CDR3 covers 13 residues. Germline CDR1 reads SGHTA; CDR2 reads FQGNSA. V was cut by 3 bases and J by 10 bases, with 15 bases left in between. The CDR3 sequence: CASSFSGSSGAFF. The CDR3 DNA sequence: TGTGCCAGCAGCTTCTCAGGGTCTTCTGGAGCTTTCTTT. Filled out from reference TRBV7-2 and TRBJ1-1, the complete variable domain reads GAGVSQSPSNKVTEKGKDVELRCDPISGHTALYWYRQSLGQGLEFLIYFQGNSAPDKSGLPSDRFSAERTGGSVSTLTIQRTQQEDSAVYLCASSFSGSSGAFFGQGTRLTVV.

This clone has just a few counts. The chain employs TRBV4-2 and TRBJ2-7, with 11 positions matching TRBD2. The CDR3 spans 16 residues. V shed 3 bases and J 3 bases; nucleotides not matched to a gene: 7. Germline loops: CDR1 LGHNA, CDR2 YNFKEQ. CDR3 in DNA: TGTGCCAGCAGCCAGGGATCGACTAGCGGGGTCTACGAGCAGTACTTC. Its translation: CASSQGSTSGVYEQYF.

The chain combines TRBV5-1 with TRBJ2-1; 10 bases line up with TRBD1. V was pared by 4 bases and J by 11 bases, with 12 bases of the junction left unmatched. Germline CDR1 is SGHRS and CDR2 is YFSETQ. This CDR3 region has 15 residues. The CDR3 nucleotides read TGCGCCAGCAGCATTGGACAGGGGGTGGACCGTCAGCAGTTCTTC. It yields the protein CASSIGQGVDRQQFF.

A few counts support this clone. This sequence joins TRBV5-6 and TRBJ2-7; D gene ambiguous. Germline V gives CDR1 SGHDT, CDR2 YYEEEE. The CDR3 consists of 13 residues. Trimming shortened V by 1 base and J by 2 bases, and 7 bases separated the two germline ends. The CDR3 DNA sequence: TGTGCCAGCAGCTTGACCGTCCCCTACGAGCAGTACTTC. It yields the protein CASSLTVPYEQYF.